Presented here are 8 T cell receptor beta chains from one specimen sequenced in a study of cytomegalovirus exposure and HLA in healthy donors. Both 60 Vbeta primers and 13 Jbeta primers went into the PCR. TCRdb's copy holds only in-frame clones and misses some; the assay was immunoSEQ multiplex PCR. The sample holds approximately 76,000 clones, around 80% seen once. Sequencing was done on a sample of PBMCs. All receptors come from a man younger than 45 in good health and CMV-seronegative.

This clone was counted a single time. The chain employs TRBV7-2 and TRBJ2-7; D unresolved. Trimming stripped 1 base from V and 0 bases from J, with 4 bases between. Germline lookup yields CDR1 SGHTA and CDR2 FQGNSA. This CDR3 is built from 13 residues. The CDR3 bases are TGTGCCAGCAGCTTAGACTCCTCCTACGAGCAGTACTTC. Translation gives CASSLDSSYEQYF.

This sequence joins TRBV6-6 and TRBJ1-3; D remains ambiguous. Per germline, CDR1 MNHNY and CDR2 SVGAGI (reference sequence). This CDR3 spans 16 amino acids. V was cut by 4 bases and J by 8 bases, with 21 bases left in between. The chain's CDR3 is CASSWTGASTGDTIYF. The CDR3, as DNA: TGTGCCAGCAGTTGGACCGGAGCCTCAACGGGAGACACCATATATTTT.

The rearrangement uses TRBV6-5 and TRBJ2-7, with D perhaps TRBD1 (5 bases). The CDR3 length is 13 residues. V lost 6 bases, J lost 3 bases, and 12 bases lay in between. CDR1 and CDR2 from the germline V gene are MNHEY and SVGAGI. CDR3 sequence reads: CASSRGQLYEQYF. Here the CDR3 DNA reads TGTGCCAGCAGCCGCGGACAACTCTACGAGCAGTACTTC.

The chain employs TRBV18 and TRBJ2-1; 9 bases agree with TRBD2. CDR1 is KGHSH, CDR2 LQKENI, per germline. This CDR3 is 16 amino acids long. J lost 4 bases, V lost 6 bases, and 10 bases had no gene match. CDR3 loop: CASSERLADRYNEQFF. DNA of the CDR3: TGTGCCAGCTCGGAACGACTAGCGGACAGATACAATGAGCAGTTCTTC.

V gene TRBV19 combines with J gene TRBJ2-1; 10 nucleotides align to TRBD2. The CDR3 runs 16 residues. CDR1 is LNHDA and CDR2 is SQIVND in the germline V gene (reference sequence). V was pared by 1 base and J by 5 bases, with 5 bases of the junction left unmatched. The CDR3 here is CASSIVGLAENNEQFF. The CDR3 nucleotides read TGTGCCAGTAGTATAGTAGGACTAGCGGAGAACAATGAGCAGTTCTTC.

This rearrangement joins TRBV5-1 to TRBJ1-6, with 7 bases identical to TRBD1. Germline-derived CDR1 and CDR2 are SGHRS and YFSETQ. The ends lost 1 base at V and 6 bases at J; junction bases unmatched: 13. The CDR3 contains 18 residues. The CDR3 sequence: CASSLLTGYGQVNSPLHF. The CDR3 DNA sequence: TGCGCCAGCAGCTTGTTAACTGGTTATGGACAGGTTAATTCACCCCTCCACTTT.

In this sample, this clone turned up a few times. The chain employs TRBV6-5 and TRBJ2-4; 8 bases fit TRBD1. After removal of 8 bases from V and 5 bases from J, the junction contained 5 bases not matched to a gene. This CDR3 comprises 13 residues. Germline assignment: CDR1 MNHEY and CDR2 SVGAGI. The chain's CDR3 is CASGRQGQNIQYF. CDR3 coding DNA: TGTGCCAGCGGGCGACAGGGGCAAAACATTCAGTACTTC.

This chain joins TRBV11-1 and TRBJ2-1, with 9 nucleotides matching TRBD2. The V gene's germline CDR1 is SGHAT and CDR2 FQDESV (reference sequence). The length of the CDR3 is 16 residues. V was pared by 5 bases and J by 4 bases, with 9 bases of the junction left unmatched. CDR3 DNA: TGTGCCAGCAGCCGTAGCGGTAGCGGGGGTTACAATGAGCAGTTCTTC. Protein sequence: CASSRSGSGGYNEQFF. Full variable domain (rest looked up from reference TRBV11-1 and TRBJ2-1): EAEVAQSPRYKITEKSQAVAFWCDPISGHATLYWYRQILGQGPELLVQFQDESVVDDSQLPKDRFSAERLKGVDSTLKIQPAELGDSAMYLCASSRSGSGGYNEQFFGPGTRLTVL.